A selection of T cell receptor beta chains follows, all from one sample in a study of blood T cells in healthy people across ages. TCRdb fed the 5' RACE reads into MiXCR, producing one record per CDR3 protein. The table has around 1,600,000 distinct CDR3 sequences, 35% to 45% seen once. The sequencing sample was made of blood. These receptors all stem from a woman between 18 and 30 years old in good health. CDR3s include the opening cysteine and the closing phenylalanine or tryptophan. A D gene is named only where the DNA matches it firmly. Only part of the rows carry a size: once, few, many, or a class if the clone is expanded.

abundance	v_gene	j_gene	d_gene	CDR3nt	CDR3aa
few	TRBV27	TRBJ2-2	-	TGTGCCAGCAGTTTCAGAGGGTGGGGCACCGGGGAGCTGTTTTTT	CASSFRGWGTGELFF
-	TRBV19	TRBJ2-5	TRBD2	TGTGCCAGTGCCCGACTAGCGGGAGGGCTTGAGCAGTACTTC	CASARLAGGLEQYF
-	TRBV2	TRBJ1-4	-	TGTGCCAGCAGTGGATTGGGACGGTCAACTAATGAAAAACTGTTTTTT	CASSGLGRSTNEKLFF
-	TRBV2	TRBJ2-3	TRBD2	TGTGCCAGCAGTGGGACTAGCGGGAGTCGCACAGATACGCAGTATTTT	CASSGTSGSRTDTQYF
-	TRBV6-6	TRBJ2-2	TRBD1	TGTGCCAGCAGCAACCCGACAGGGCGGGACACCGGGGAGCTGTTTTTT	CASSNPTGRDTGELFF
-	TRBV6-5	TRBJ1-1	-	TGTGCCAGCAGTTACTCGGGGCTTACGAACACTGAAGCTTTCTTT	CASSYSGLTNTEAFF
few	TRBV4-1	TRBJ2-7	-	TGCGCCAGCAGCTCATCCAAGCCAGGGATATCCTACGAGCAGTACTTC	CASSSSKPGISYEQYF
-	TRBV6-5	TRBJ2-5	-	TGTGCCAGCAGTCGGTTCGGGGGAGAAGAGACCCAGTACTTC	CASSRFGGEETQYF
few	TRBV5-1	TRBJ2-5	TRBD1	TGCGCCAGCAGCCTAGGACAGGGGGCGTATATTGAGACCCAGTACTTC	CASSLGQGAYIETQYF
-	TRBV12-3/TRBV12-4	TRBJ2-2	-	TGTGCCAGCAGTTTATTGCGCAGCGCGAACACCGGGGAGCTGTTTTTT	CASSLLRSANTGELFF
-	TRBV10-3	TRBJ2-7	-	TGTGCCATCAGTGTTCTATCCGCCTACGAGCAGTACTTC	CAISVLSAYEQYF
-	TRBV18	TRBJ1-4	-	TGTGCCAGCTCACCACAGAAAGGGGGTACTAATGAAAAACTGTTTTTT	CASSPQKGGTNEKLFF
few	TRBV12-3/TRBV12-4	TRBJ2-2	-	TGTGCCAGCAGTTTCCCCCAGGGGATATCGGACACCGGGGAGCTGTTTTTT	CASSFPQGISDTGELFF
-	TRBV9	TRBJ2-5	TRBD1	TGTGCCAGCAGCGTAGACCAGGGGGTGAACAATGAGCAGTACTTC	CASSVDQGVNNEQYF
-	TRBV12-3/TRBV12-4	TRBJ2-5	-	TGTGCCAGCAGTCGAACTAGAGTCGAAGAGACCCAGTACTTC	CASSRTRVEETQYF
few	TRBV6-1	TRBJ1-5	-	TGTGCCAGCAGTGAAGAAGGAGGGTATCAGCCCCAGCATTTT	CASSEEGGYQPQHF
-	TRBV7-7	TRBJ2-1	TRBD2	TGTGCTAGCAAACCGGGACTAGCGGGTGATGAGCAGTTCTTC	CASKPGLAGDEQFF
few	TRBV4-3	TRBJ2-4	-	TGCGCCAGCAGCCAAGGGGGTTTGGTGGGAGACATTCAGTACTTC	CASSQGGLVGDIQYF
-	TRBV6-2/TRBV6-3	TRBJ2-3	-	TGTGCCAGCAGTCGTGGTTCGCTGGCAGATACGCAGTATTTT	CASSRGSLADTQYF
many	TRBV5-1	TRBJ2-7	-	TGCGCCAGCAGCTCCTACAACTACGAGCAGTACTTC	CASSSYNYEQYF
-	TRBV3-1	TRBJ2-3	-	TGTGCCAGCAGCCCCACGGGGATAGATACGCAGTATTTT	CASSPTGIDTQYF
-	TRBV27	TRBJ1-2	-	TGTGCCAGCAGTTTTCGCTCCTCGGCTCTTAACTATGGCTACACCTTC	CASSFRSSALNYGYTF
-	TRBV9	TRBJ2-7	TRBD2	TGTGCCAGCAATCCTAGCGGGGGGAACAATGAGCAGTACTTC	CASNPSGGNNEQYF
-	TRBV20-1	TRBJ2-7	-	TGCAGTGCTCTTGGGACGGACTCCTACAATGAGCAGTACTTC	CSALGTDSYNEQYF
few	TRBV7-2	TRBJ2-4	-	TGTGCCAGCAGCTTCACTTCCGCGGGCAAAAACATTCAGTACTTC	CASSFTSAGKNIQYF
-	TRBV29-1	TRBJ2-2	-	TGCAGCGTTGTTGGGACGGACGCGAACACCGGGGAGCTGTTTTTT	CSVVGTDANTGELFF
-	TRBV20-1	TRBJ2-5	-	TGCAGTGCTAGAGATACCAAACAGAGGACCCAGTACTTC	CSARDTKQRTQYF
-	TRBV5-1	TRBJ2-7	-	TGCGCCAGCAGCTTCCTCGATACTGAGCAGTACTTC	CASSFLDTEQYF
-	TRBV24-1	TRBJ2-2	TRBD1	TGTGCCACCAGTGAGTGGACAGGCCGGAACACCGGGGAGCTGTTTTTT	CATSEWTGRNTGELFF
-	TRBV29-1	TRBJ2-1	TRBD2	TGCAGCGTTGAAAAGGCTAGCGGGGGGGAGCAGTTCTTC	CSVEKASGGEQFF
-	TRBV2	TRBJ1-1	-	TGTGCCAGCAGTCCCGAACGCATACCAGCTTTCTTT	CASSPERIPAFF
-	TRBV20-1	TRBJ2-1	TRBD2	TGCAGTGCTGGGATAGGGCTAGCGGGAGCCTACAATGAGCAGTTCTTC	CSAGIGLAGAYNEQFF
-	TRBV20-1	TRBJ1-6	TRBD1	TGCAGTGCTACTTACAGGGGAAGGAATTCACCCCTCCACTTT	CSATYRGRNSPLHF
-	TRBV29-1	TRBJ1-2	-	TGCAGCGTTGAAGACCCGTCTGGCTACACCTTC	CSVEDPSGYTF
-	TRBV15	TRBJ1-2	-	TGTGCCACCAGCAGTGAATTAGGCAGGGAGGGGTATGGCTACACCTTC	CATSSELGREGYGYTF
-	TRBV7-9	TRBJ2-1	-	TGTGCCAGCAGCCCTTCCCGGGAATCTCAAGAGACCCAGTTCTTC	CASSPSRESQETQFF
few	TRBV12-5	TRBJ2-7	-	TGTGCTAGTGGCTTACAGGGTTACGAGCAGTACTTC	CASGLQGYEQYF
-	TRBV27	TRBJ2-7	-	TGTGCCAGCAGTCCCATTGGGGGTGGCTACGAGCAGTACTTC	CASSPIGGGYEQYF
once	TRBV24-1	TRBJ1-5	-	TGTGCCACCAGTGAAGCCGGGGCCCTTCTACAGCCCCAGCATTTT	CATSEAGALLQPQHF
-	TRBV4-1	TRBJ1-5	-	TGCGCCAGCAGGGCAACCACAGCAGGCGTGGATCAGCCCCAGCATTTT	CASRATTAGVDQPQHF
-	TRBV6-2/TRBV6-3	TRBJ1-5	-	TGTGCCAGCAGTTACGGGACGCCGAATCAGCCCCAGCATTTT	CASSYGTPNQPQHF
-	TRBV10-3	TRBJ2-7	-	TGTGCCATCAGTGAGAACCAGGGTATCATCTACGAGCAGTACTTC	CAISENQGIIYEQYF
-	TRBV5-1	TRBJ2-5	TRBD1	TGCGCCAGCAGCGACACAGGGGGCGGGGAGACCCAGTACTTC	CASSDTGGGETQYF
few	TRBV29-1	TRBJ1-1	-	TGCAGCGTAGGCGGGCTCCCGATGAACACTGAAGCTTTCTTT	CSVGGLPMNTEAFF
few	TRBV5-1	TRBJ2-7	TRBD2	TGCGCCAGCAGCTTGTCGTCTAGCGGGGGGGCCGGGTTCTACGAGCAGTACTTC	CASSLSSSGGAGFYEQYF
-	TRBV14	TRBJ1-1	-	TGTGCCAGCAGCCAGGCAAGGGGACATATCGCTGAAGCTTTCTTT	CASSQARGHIAEAFF
few	TRBV7-2	TRBJ2-7	TRBD1	TGTGCCAGCAGCAAGGACAGGGGCTTTTCCTACGAGCAGTACTTC	CASSKDRGFSYEQYF
few	TRBV13	TRBJ1-1	-	TGTGCCAGCAGCTTGTCCATTTTTTCGGGGGGCACTGAAGCTTTCTTT	CASSLSIFSGGTEAFF
-	TRBV29-1	TRBJ2-3	-	TGCGGCGTTGAAGAAGAGCAGGGGTCCAACACAGATACGCAGTATTTT	CGVEEEQGSNTDTQYF
-	TRBV28	TRBJ2-3	-	TGTGCCAGCAGTTTCGTTCTGGAGTCCACAGATACGCAGTATTTT	CASSFVLESTDTQYF